This T cell receptor beta chain was profiled in a study of beta chain features in type 1 diabetes (dated by TCRdb to 2016 to 2019). Background for the entire study: Patients and healthy donors did not differ in mean age, gender distribution, total cell number or subset yield. In the study, recently diagnosed type 1 diabetes patients and matched healthy donors were compared on the TCRB repertoires of their sorted circulating CD4+ T cell subsets. A total of around 110,000,000 sorted cells were examined across all samples, and RNA yield correlated strongly with the number of cells per subset. Whereas all 30 or so donors provided naive and central memory subsets, regulatory and stem cell-like memory subsets were isolated from just 8 patients and roughly eight healthy donors.

Each donor gave one peripheral blood draw, roughly 110 mL on average, collected into heparinised tubes. Using a panel that included CD45RO, CCR7, CD25, CD127, CD95 and CD27, naive, central memory, regulatory and stem cell-like memory CD4+ T cells were sorted on a BD FACSAria II. A purity above 95% was achieved for all sorted populations. PBMCs were isolated immediately by Lymphoprep density gradient centrifugation and stained directly without culture. Samples were stained and sorted in pairs, with one healthy donor and one patient per experiment, so that batch effects were minimized. V is trimmed back by 4 bases and J by 5 bases, and the junction contains 10 bases that no gene match accounts for. The CDR3 runs 16 residues from the cysteine to the phenylalanine. Only the CDR3 region is kept as DNA, spanning 48 bases read in frame from base 1. The germline V gene provides CDR1 SGHTA and CDR2 FQGNSA.

Study-wide conclusions, independent of this receptor: In all four CD4+ subsets, TCRB CDR3 length was moderately but significantly shorter in type 1 diabetes patients. The naive, central memory and regulatory TCRB repertoires appeared to resemble one another more closely among patients than among healthy donors. Because small numbers of individuals were included in the HLA sub-analyses, any influence of HLA type on TCRB rearrangement was left unresolved. Because cDNA rather than genomic DNA was sequenced, highly expressing activated cells could have been over-represented, although no difference in activation and CD3 levels was found between groups. Shorter templates might be favored by PCR, yet because patient and control samples were amplified and corrected together, any such skew would affect both groups equally. At VDJ recombination sites, type 1 diabetes patients had fewer insertions and more deleted nucleotides, which implies abnormalities in thymic rearrangement.

The entire isolated RNA was reverse transcribed using the High Capacity cDNA Reverse Transcription Kit, and thus expressed TCRB transcripts were sequenced. Deep immunoSEQ sequencing was applied to naive, central memory and regulatory T cell samples, giving an average of about 3.8 million total reads per sample. After sorted cells were lysed in RLT buffer, RNA was extracted with DNase-treated RNeasy Micro or Mini kits, with the choice depending on cell number. Each cell subset was processed separately to prevent cross-contamination, with patient and healthy donor samples processed together. Using the immunoSEQ multiplex PCR, TCRB sequences were amplified from cDNA into 87-bp fragments spanning the CDR3 region. Sequencing of the amplicons was done on the Illumina HiSeq platform. The authors processed their data as follows. PCR bias was corrected computationally using synthetic template baselines, and reads within Hamming distance 2 were collapsed, with unmergeable singletons discarded. By aligning reads against IMGT, V, D and J genes, CDR3 length, and insertions or deletions at six rearrangement sites were assigned. Clonotype counts were normalized to sorted cell number within each subset before computing true diversity and Gini coefficients with the tcR R package. The overlap coefficient, calculated on TCRB nucleotide sequences, was used to quantify repertoire sharing. Out-of-frame TCRB sequences from naive cells were analyzed to stand in for the pre-selection repertoire. TCRdb took this table from immuneACCESS and kept in-frame rearrangements with V and J called. Such tables lack part of the clones; where checked against another copy, unresolved V genes explain under half of the gap, and the rest is unexplained. V and J calls and clone size are those listed in that table; D and trimming were worked out from the DNA. This sample comprises hundreds of thousands of clones, roughly 15% of them detected only once. The top ten clonotypes cover about 0.02% of the sample.

As concerns this clone: Its antigen has not been determined. No quality values exist for individual bases; no much larger clone is one base distant.

Rearrangement joined TRBV7-2 to TRBJ2-5, and TRBD1 matches 10 of the central bases. The clonotype comes from a woman aged 18 to 35 in good health. The material sequenced was naive CD4+ T cells from blood. The cell subset or site tag for this specimen amounts to: true naive CD4+ T cells. The bases are TGTGCCAGCAGCTCTCGGACAGGGGGTTCCTTTGAGACCCAGTACTTC. This translates into CASSSRTGGSFETQYF.